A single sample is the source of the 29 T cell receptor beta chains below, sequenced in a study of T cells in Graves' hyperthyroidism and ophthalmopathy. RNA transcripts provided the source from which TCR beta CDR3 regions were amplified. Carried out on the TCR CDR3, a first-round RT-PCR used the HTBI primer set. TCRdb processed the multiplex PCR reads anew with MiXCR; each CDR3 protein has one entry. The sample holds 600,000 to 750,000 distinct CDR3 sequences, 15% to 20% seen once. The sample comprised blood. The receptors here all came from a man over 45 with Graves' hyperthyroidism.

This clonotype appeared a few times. The CDR3 DNA is TGTGCCAGCGGCGTTTCGAACACCGGGGAGCTGTTTTTT. Amino acids: CASGVSNTGELFF. This chain links TRBV6-2 or TRBV6-3 with TRBJ2-2; no reliable D call. This CDR3 is 13 amino acids long. Trimming took off 8 bases at V and 0 bases at J, with 7 bases between the two ends. CDR1 is MNHEY, CDR2 SVGEGT, per germline.

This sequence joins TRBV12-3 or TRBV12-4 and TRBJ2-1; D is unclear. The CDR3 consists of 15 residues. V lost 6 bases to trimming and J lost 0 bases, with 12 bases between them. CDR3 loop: CASSYPLGSYNEQFF. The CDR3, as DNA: TGTGCCAGCAGCTACCCGCTAGGCTCCTACAATGAGCAGTTCTTC.

The CDR3 nucleotides are TGTGCCATCAGACCCGGGACTTCGGTACGATCGGAGCAGTTCTTC. It codes for CAIRPGTSVRSEQFF. The chain links TRBV10-3 to TRBJ2-1; maybe TRBD2 (6 bases). V shed 6 bases and J shed 10 bases, with 22 bases lying between them. The germline V gene has CDR1 ENHRY and CDR2 SYGVKD. This CDR3 contains 15 residues.

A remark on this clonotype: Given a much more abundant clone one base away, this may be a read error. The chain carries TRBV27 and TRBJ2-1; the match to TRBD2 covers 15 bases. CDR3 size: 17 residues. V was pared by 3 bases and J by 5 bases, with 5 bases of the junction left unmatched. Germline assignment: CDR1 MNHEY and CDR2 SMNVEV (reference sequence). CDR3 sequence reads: CASSFRTSGRDNNEQFF. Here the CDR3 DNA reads TGTGCCAGCAGTTTTAGGACTAGCGGGAGGGATAACAATGAGCAGTTCTTC.

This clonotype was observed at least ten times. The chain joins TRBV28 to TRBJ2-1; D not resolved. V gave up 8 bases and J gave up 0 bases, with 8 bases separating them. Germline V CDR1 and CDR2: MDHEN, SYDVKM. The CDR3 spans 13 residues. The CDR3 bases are TGTGCCAGCTCCCGACGCTCCTACAATGAGCAGTTCTTC. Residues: CASSRRSYNEQFF.

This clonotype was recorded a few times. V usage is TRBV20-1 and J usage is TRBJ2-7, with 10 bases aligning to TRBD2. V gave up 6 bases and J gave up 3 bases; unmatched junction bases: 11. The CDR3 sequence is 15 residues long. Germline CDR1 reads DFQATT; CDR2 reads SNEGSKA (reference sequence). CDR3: CSADNSGRPNYEQYF. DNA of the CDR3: TGCAGTGCCGACAATAGCGGGAGGCCCAACTACGAGCAGTACTTC.

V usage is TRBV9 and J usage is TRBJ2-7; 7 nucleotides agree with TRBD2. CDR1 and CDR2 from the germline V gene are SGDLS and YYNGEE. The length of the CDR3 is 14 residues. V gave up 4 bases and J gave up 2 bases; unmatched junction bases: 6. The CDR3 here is CASSLREGPYEQYF. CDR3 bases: TGTGCCAGCAGCCTTAGGGAGGGACCCTACGAGCAGTACTTC.

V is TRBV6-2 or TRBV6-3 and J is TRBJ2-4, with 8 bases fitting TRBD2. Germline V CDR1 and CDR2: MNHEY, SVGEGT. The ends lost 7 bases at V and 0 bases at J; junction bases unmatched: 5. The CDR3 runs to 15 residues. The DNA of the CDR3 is TGTGCCAGCACGAATAGCGGGATAGCCAAAAACATTCAGTACTTC. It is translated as CASTNSGIAKNIQYF.

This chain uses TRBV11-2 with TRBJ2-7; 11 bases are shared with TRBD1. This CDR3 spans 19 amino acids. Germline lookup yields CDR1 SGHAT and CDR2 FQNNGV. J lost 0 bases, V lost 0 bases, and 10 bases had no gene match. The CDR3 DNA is TGTGCCAGCAGCTTAGATCTGGACAGGGGGCGGTACGGCTCCTACGAGCAGTACTTC. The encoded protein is CASSLDLDRGRYGSYEQYF.

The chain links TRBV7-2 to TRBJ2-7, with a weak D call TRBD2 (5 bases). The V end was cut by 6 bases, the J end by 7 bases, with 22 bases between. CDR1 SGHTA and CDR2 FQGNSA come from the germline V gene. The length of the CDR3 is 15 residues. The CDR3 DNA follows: TGTGCCAGCAGTCGGACTGGCACCGAGGGTGGAGAGCAGTACTTC. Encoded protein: CASSRTGTEGGEQYF.

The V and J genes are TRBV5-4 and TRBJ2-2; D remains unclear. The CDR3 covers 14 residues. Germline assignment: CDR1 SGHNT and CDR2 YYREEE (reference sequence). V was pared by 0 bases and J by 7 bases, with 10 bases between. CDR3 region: CASSLGGFGGELFF. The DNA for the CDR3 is TGTGCCAGCAGCTTGGGAGGTTTCGGCGGGGAGCTGTTTTTT.

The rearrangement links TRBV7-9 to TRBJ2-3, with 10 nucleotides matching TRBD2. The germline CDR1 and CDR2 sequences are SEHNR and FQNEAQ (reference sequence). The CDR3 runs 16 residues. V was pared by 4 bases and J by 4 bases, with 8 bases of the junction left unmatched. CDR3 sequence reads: CASSSRLAGESDTQYF. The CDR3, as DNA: TGTGCCAGCAGCTCACGTCTAGCGGGAGAATCAGATACGCAGTATTTT.

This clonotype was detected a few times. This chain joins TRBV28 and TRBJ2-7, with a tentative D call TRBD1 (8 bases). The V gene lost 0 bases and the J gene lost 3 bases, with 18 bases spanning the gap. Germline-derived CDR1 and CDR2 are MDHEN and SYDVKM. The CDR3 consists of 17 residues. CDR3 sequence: CASSLWGTGGGSYEQYF. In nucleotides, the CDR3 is TGTGCCAGCAGTTTATGGGGGACAGGCGGGGGTAGCTACGAGCAGTACTTC.

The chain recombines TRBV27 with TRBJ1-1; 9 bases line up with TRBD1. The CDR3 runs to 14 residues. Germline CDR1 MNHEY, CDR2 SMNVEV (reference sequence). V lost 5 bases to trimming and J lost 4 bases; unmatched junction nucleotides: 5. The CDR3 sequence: CASSPWDRVTEAFF. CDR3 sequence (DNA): TGTGCCAGCAGTCCGTGGGACAGGGTCACTGAAGCTTTCTTT.

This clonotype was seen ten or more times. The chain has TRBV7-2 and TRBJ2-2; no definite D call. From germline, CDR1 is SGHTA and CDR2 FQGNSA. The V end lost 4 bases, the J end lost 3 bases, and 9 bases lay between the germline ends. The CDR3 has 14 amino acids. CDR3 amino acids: CASSSPRDTGELFF. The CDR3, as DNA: TGTGCCAGCAGCTCCCCTCGGGACACCGGGGAGCTGTTTTTT. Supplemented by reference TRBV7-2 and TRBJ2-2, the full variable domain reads GAGVSQSPSNKVTEKGKDVELRCDPISGHTALYWYRQSLGQGLEFLIYFQGNSAPDKSGLPSDRFSAERTGGSVSTLTIQRTQQEDSAVYLCASSSPRDTGELFFGEGSRLTVL.

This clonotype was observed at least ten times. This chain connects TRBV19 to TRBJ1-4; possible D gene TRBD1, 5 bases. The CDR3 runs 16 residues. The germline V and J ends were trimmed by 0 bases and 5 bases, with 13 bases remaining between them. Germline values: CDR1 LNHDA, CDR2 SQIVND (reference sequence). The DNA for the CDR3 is TGTGCCAGTAGTATAGATCTCGGGGGACGCAATGAAAAACTGTTTTTT. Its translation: CASSIDLGGRNEKLFF.

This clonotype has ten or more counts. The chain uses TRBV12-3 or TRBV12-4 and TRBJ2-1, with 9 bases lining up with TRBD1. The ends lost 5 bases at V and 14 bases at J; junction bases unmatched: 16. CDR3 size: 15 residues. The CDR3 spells CASSTAGTGTLSKFF. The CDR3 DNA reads TGTGCCAGCAGTACGGCCGGGACAGGGACGTTGTCAAAGTTCTTC.

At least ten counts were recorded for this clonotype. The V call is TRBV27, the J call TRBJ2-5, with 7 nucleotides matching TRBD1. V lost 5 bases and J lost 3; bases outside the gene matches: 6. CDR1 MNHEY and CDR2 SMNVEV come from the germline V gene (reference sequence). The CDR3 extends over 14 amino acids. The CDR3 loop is CASSPLGTEETQYF. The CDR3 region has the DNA TGTGCCAGCAGTCCACTGGGGACAGAAGAGACCCAGTACTTC.

The CDR3 DNA sequence: TGCGCCAGCAGCTTTGGACGGGACACAGATACGCAGTATTTT. It specifies CASSFGRDTDTQYF. The rearrangement uses TRBV5-1 and TRBJ2-3; D may be TRBD2 (5 bases). Germline values: CDR1 SGHRS, CDR2 YFSETQ. The V gene lost 2 bases and the J gene lost 2 bases, with 9 bases spanning the gap. The CDR3 has 14 residues.

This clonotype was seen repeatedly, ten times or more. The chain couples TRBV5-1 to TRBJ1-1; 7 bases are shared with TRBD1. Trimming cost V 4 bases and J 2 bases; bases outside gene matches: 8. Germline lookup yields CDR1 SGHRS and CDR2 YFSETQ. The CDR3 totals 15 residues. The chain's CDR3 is CASSVTGTGNTEAFF. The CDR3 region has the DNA TGCGCCAGCAGCGTGACAGGGACGGGAAACACTGAAGCTTTCTTT.

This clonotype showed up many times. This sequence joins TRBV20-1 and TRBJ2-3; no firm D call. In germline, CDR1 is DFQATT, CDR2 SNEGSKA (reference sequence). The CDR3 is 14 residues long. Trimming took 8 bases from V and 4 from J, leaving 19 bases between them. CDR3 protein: CSPRPRYRPDTQYF. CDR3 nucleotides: TGCAGTCCCAGGCCCCGCTATCGTCCAGATACGCAGTATTTT.

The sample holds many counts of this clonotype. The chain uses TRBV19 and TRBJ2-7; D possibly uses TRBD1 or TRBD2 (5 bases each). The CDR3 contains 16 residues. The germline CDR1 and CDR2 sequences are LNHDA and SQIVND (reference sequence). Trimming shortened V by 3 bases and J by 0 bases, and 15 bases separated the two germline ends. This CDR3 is CASSMKSQGASYEQYF. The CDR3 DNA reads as TGTGCCAGTAGTATGAAAAGCCAGGGAGCCTCCTACGAGCAGTACTTC.

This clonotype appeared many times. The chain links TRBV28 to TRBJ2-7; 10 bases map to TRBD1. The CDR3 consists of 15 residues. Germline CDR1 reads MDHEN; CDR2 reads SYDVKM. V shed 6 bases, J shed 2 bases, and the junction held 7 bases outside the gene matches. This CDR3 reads CASRPPGTGAYEQYF. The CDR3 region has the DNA TGTGCCAGCAGGCCCCCCGGGACAGGGGCCTACGAGCAGTACTTC.

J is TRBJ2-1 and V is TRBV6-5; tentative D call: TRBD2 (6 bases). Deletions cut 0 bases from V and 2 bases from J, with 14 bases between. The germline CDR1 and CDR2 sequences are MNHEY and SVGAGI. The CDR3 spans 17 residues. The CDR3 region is CASSYSWLGGPYNEQFF. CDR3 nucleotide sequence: TGTGCCAGCAGTTACTCGTGGTTGGGAGGCCCCTACAATGAGCAGTTCTTC.

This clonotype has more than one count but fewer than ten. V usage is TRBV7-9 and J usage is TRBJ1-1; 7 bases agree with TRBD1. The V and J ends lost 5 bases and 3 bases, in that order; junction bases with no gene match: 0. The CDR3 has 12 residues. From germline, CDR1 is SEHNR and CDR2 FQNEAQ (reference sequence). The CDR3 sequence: CASSDRDTEAFF. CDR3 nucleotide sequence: TGTGCCAGCAGCGACAGGGACACTGAAGCTTTCTTT.

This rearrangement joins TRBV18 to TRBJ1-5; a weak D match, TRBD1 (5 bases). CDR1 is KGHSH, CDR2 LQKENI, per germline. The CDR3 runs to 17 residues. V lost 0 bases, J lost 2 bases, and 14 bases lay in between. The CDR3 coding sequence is TGTGCCAGCTCACCACCGATGGGGCTAATGGGCAATCAGCCCCAGCATTTT. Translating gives CASSPPMGLMGNQPQHF.

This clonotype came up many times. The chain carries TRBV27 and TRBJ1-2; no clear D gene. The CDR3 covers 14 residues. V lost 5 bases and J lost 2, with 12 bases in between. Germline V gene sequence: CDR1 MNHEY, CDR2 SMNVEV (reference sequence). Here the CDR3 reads CASSPYALNYGYTF. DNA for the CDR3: TGTGCCAGCAGTCCGTACGCTCTGAACTATGGCTACACCTTC.

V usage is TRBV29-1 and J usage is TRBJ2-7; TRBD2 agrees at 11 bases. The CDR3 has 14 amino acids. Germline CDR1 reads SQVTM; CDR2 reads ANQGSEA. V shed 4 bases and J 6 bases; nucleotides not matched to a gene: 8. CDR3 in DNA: TGCAGCGTTGTTGTGACTAGCGGGATTATCGAGCAGTACTTC. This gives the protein CSVVVTSGIIEQYF.

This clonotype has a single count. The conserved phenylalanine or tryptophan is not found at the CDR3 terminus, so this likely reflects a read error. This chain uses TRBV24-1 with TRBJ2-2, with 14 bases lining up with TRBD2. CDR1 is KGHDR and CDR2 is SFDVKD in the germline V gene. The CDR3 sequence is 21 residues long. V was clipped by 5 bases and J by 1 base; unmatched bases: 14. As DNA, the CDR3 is TGTGCCACCAGTGGTGGCAGGGGGGGACTAGCGGGAGATCAGAACACCGGGGAGCTGTTTTCT. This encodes CATSGGRGGLAGDQNTGELFS.